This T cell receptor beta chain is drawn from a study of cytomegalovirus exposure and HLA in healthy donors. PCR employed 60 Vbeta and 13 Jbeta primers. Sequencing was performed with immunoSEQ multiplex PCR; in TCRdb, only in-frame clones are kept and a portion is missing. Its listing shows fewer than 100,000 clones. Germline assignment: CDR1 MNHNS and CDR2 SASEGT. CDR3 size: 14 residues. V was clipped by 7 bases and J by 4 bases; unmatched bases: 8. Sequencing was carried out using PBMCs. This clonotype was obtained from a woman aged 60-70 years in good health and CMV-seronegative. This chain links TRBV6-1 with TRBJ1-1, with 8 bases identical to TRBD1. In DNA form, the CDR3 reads TGTGCCAGCATCGCGGACAGGGTAGTCACTGAAGCTTTCTTT. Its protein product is CASIADRVVTEAFF.